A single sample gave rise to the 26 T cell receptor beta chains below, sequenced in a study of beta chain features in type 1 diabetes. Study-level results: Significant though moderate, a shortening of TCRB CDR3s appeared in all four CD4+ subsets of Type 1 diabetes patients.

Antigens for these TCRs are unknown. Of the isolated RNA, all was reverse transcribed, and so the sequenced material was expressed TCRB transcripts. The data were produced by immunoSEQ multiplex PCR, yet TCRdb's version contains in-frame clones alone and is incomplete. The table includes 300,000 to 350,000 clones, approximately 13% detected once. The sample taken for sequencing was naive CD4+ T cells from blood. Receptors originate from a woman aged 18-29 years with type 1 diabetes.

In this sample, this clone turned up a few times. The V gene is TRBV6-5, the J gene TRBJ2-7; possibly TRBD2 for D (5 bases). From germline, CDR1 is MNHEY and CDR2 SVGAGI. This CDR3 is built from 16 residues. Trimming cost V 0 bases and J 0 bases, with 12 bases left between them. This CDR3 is CASSYSASRSSYEQYV. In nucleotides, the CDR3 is TGTGCCAGCAGTTACTCAGCTAGCCGGAGCTCCTACGAGCAGTACGTC.

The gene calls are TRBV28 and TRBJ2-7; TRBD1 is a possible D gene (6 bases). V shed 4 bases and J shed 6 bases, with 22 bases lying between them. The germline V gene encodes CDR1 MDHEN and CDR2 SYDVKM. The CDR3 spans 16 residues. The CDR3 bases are TGTGCCAGCAGTTCTCCGACAGGACCCTCTTGGGGCGAGCAGTACTTC. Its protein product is CASSSPTGPSWGEQYF.

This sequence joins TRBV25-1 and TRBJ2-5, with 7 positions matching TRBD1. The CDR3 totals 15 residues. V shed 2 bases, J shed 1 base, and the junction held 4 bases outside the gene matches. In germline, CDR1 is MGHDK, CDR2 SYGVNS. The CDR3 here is CASSERGTVQETQYF. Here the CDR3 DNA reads TGTGCCAGCAGTGAAAGAGGGACAGTCCAAGAGACCCAGTACTTC.

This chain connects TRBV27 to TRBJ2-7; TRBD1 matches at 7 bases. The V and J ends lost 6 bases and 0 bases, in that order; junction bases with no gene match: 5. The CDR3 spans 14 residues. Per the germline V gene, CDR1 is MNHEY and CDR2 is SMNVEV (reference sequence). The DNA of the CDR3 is TGTGCCAGCAGCCGGACAGGTCGCTCCTACGAGCAGTACGTC. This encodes CASSRTGRSYEQYV.

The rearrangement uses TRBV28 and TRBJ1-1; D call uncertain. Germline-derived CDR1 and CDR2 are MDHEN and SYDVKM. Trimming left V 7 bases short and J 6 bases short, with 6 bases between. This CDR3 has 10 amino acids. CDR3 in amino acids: CASIDSEAFF. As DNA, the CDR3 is TGTGCCAGCATAGACTCTGAAGCTTTCTTT.

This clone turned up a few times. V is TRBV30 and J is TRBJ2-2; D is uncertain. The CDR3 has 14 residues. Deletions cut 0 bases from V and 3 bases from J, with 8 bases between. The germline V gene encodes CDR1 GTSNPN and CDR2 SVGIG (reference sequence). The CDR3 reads CAWSVLTDTGELFF. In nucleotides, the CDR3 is TGTGCCTGGAGTGTTCTAACCGACACCGGGGAGCTGTTTTTT. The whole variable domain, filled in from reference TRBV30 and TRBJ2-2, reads SQTIHQWPATLVQPVGSPLSLECTVEGTSNPNLYWYRQAAGRGLQLLFYSVGIGQISSEVPQNLSASRPQDRQFILSSKKLLLSDSGFYLCAWSVLTDTGELFFGEGSRLTVL.

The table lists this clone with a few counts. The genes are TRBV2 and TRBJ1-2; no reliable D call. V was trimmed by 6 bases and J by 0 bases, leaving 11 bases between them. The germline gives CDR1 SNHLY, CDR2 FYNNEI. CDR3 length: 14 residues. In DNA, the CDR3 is TGTGCCAGCAGGGAGGGAAGAGCTAACTATGGCTACACCTTC. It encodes CASREGRANYGYTF.

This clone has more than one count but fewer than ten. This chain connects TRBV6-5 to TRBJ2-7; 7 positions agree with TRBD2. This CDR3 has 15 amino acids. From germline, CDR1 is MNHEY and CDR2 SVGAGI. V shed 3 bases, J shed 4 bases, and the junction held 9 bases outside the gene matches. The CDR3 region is CASSYRGLAAYEQYF. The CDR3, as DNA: TGTGCCAGCAGTTATAGAGGGCTAGCGGCTTACGAGCAGTACTTC.

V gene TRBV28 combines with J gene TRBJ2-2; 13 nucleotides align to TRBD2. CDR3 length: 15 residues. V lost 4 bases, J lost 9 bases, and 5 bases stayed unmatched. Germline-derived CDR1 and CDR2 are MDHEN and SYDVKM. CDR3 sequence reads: CASSSGTSGTRELFF. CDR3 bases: TGTGCCAGCAGTTCCGGGACTAGCGGGACAAGGGAGCTGTTTTTT.

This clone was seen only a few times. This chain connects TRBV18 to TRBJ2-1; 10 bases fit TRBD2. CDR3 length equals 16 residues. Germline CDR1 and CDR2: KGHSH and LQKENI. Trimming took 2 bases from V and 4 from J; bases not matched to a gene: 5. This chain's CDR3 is CASSPRGTSVYNEQFF. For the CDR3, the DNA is TGTGCCAGCTCACCAAGGGGGACTAGCGTTTACAATGAGCAGTTCTTC.

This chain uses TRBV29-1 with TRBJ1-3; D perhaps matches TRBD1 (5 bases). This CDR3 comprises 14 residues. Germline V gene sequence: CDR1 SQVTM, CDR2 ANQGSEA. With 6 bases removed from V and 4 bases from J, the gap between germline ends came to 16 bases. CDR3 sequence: CSVRGALGGNTIYF. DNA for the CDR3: TGCAGCGTCCGTGGGGCACTCGGCGGAAACACCATATATTTT.

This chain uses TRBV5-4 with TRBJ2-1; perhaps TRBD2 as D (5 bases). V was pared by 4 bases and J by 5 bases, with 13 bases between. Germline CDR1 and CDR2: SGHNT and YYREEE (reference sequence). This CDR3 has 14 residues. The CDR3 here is CASSPAGRNNEQFF. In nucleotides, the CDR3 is TGTGCCAGCAGCCCCGCGGGCCGCAACAATGAGCAGTTCTTC. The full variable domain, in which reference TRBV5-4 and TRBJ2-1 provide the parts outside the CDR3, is ETGVTQSPTHLIKTRGQQVTLRCSSQSGHNTVSWYQQALGQGPQFIFQYYREEENGRGNFPPRFSGLQFPNYSSELNVNALELDDSALYLCASSPAGRNNEQFFGPGTRLTVL.

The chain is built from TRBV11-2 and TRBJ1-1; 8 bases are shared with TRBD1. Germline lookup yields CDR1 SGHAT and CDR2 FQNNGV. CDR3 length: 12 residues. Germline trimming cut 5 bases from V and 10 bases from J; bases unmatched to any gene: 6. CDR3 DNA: TGTGCCAGCAGCACAAGACAGGGGCGAGCTTTCTTT. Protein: CASSTRQGRAFF.

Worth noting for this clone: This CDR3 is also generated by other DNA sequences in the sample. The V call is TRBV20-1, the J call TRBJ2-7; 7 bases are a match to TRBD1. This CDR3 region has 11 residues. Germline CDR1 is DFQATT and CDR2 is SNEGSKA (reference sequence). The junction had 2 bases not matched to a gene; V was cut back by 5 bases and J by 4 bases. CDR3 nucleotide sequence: TGCAGTGCTCGACAGGGATACGAGCAGTACTTC. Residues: CSARQGYEQYF.

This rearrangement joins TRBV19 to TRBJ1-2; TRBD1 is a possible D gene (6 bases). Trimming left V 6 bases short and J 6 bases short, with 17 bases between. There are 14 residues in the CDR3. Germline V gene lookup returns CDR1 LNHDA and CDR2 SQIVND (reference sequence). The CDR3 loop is CASRNRVKQHGYTF. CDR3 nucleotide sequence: TGTGCCAGTAGAAACAGGGTGAAGCAACATGGCTACACCTTC.

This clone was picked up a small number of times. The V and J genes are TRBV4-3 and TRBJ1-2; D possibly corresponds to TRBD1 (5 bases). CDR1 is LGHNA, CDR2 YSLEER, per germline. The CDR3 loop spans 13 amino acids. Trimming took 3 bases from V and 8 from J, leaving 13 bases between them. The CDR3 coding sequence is TGCGCCAGCAGCCACGGACACGTGGGCGGCTACACCTTC. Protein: CASSHGHVGGYTF.

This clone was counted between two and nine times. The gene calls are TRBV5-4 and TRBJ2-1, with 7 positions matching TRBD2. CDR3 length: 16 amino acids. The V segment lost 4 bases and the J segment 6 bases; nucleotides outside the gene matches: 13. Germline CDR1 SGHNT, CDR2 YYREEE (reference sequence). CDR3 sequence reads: CASSPPGAGEPNEQFF. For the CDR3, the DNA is TGTGCCAGCAGCCCCCCCGGCGCGGGAGAGCCCAATGAGCAGTTCTTC. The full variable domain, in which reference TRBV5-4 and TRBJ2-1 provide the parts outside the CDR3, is ETGVTQSPTHLIKTRGQQVTLRCSSQSGHNTVSWYQQALGQGPQFIFQYYREEENGRGNFPPRFSGLQFPNYSSELNVNALELDDSALYLCASSPPGAGEPNEQFFGPGTRLTVL.

CDR3 in amino acids: CAVRGQRDTEAFF. The CDR3 DNA sequence: TGTGCCGTCCGTGGACAGCGCGACACTGAAGCTTTCTTT. The chain couples TRBV10-3 to TRBJ1-1; TRBD1 might be the D (6 bases). Germline V lookup: CDR1 ENHRY, CDR2 SYGVKD. V shed 11 bases and J shed 3 bases, with 16 bases lying between them. There are 13 residues in the CDR3.

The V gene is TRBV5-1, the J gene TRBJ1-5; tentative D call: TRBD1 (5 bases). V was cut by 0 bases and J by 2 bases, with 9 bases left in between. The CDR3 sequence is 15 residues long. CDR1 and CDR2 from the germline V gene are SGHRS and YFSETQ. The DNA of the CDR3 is TGCGCCAGCAGCTTGGCTGGGGCGGGCAATCAGCCCCAGCATTTT. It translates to CASSLAGAGNQPQHF.

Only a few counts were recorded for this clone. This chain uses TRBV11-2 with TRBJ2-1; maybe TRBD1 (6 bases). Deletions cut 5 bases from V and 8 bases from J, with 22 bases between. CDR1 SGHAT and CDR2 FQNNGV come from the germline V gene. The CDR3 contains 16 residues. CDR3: CASSDMGHPYWDEQFF. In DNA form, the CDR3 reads TGTGCCAGCAGCGATATGGGACACCCATACTGGGATGAGCAGTTCTTC.

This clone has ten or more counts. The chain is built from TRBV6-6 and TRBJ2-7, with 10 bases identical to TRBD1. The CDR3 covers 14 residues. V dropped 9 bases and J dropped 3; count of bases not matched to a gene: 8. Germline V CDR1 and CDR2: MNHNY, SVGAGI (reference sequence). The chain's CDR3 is CASIGDRGRYEQYV. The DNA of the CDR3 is TGTGCCAGTATAGGGGACAGGGGCCGCTACGAGCAGTACGTC.

CDR3 DNA: TGTGCCAGCAGCTTGGGGACTATCGATAGGGAGTACTTC. It codes for CASSLGTIDREYF. The chain uses TRBV5-6 and TRBJ2-7, with D possibly being TRBD2 (6 bases). This CDR3 is built from 13 residues. V shed 0 bases and J shed 11 bases, with 15 bases lying between them. Germline V lookup: CDR1 SGHDT, CDR2 YYEEEE.

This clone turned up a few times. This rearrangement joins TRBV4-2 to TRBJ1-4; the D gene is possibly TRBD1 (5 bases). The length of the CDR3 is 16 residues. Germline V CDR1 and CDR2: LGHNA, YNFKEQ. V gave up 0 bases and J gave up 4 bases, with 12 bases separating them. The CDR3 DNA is TGTGCCAGCAGCCAAGAAAGGGGTGTGGGTAATGAAAAACTGTTTTTT. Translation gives CASSQERGVGNEKLFF.

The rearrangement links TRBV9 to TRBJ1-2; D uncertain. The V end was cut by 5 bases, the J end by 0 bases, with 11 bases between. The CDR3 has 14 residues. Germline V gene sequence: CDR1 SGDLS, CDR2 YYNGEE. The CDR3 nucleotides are TGTGCCAGCAGTCCGTTTCCAGCTAACTATGGCTACACCTTC. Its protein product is CASSPFPANYGYTF.

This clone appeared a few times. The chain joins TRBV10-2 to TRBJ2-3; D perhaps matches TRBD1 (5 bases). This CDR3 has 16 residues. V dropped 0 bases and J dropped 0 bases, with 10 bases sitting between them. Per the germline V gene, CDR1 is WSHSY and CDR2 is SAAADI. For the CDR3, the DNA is TGCGCCAGCAGTGAGTCGAAACAGGCGAGCACAGATACGCAGTATTTT. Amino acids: CASSESKQASTDTQYF.

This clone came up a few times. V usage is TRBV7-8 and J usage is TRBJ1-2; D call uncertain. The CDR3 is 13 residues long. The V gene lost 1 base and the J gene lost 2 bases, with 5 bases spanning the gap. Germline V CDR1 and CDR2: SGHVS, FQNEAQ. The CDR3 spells CASSLVGNYGYTF. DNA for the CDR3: TGTGCCAGCAGCTTAGTGGGCAACTATGGCTACACCTTC.